A selection of T cell receptor beta chains follows, all from one sample in a study of T cell repertoires in cytomegalovirus infection. MiXCR was run by TCRdb on the reads, yielding one entry per CDR3 protein. The sample holds roughly 500,000 distinct CDR3 sequences, approximately 17% seen once. The material sequenced was CD8+ T cells from PBMCs. The receptor set was obtained from a human donor in good health (CMV status not recorded). Some clones in this sample may be carry-over from other donors' samples. Each CDR3 is given with its conserved first and last residue. The D gene is left open where the match is weak. Expanded clones get a size class; other rows say once, few or many, or leave the size out.

D gene	V gene	J gene	clone size	CDR3 protein	CDR3 DNA
TRBD1	TRBV18	TRBJ2-4	NA	CASSPGQRVAKNIQYF	TGTGCCAGCTCACCGGGACAGCGAGTAGCCAAAAACATTCAGTACTTC
NA	TRBV7-9	TRBJ1-4	many	CASSLVFRGDEKLFF	TGTGCCAGCAGCCTTGTCTTCCGCGGCGATGAAAAACTGTTTTTT
TRBD1	TRBV6-1	TRBJ1-4	NA	CASSYRDSNENLFF	TGTGCCAGCAGTTACCGGGACAGTAATGAAAACCTGTTTTTT
NA	TRBV3-1	TRBJ2-1	NA	CASSQQRTAYNEQFF	TGTGCCAGCAGTCAACAACGGACAGCCTACAATGAGCAGTTCTTC
TRBD2	TRBV3-1	TRBJ2-1	few	CASSPRLAGAPPNEQFF	TGTGCCAGCAGCCCCCGACTAGCGGGGGCCCCTCCCAATGAGCAGTTCTTC
NA	TRBV7-3	TRBJ1-1	many	CASSLGPMNTEAFF	TGTGCCAGCAGCTTGGGACCGATGAACACTGAAGCTTTCTTT
TRBD1	TRBV5-1	TRBJ2-3	NA	CASSPWRDRGGDTQYF	TGCGCCAGCAGCCCGTGGCGGGACAGGGGGGGAGATACGCAGTATTTT
NA	TRBV7-9	TRBJ1-3	many	CASTLRDTIYF	TGTGCCAGCACCCTAAGGGACACCATATATTTT
TRBD2	TRBV28	TRBJ2-7	few	CASSLLPSSGSSYEQYF	TGTGCCAGCAGTTTACTGCCTTCTAGCGGTAGCTCCTACGAGCAGTACTTC
NA	TRBV7-9	TRBJ2-5	many	CASSPPTGSIETQYF	TGTGCCAGCAGCCCCCCGACAGGATCGATAGAGACCCAGTACTTC
NA	TRBV7-9	TRBJ2-1	NA	CASSLGGSQGEQFF	TGTGCCAGCAGCTTAGGCGGGAGCCAGGGGGAGCAGTTCTTC
NA	TRBV19	TRBJ2-7	few	CASKDPGDNEQYF	TGTGCCAGTAAAGATCCAGGGGATAACGAGCAGTACTTC
TRBD2	TRBV19	TRBJ2-5	many	CASSSQREVGETQYF	TGTGCCAGTAGTAGCCAGCGGGAGGTGGGTGAGACCCAGTACTTC
TRBD1	TRBV9	TRBJ2-7	few	CASSGGTAGYEQYF	TGTGCCAGCAGCGGAGGGACAGCAGGCTACGAGCAGTACTTC
NA	TRBV28	TRBJ1-6	few	CASSSGPVYNSPLHF	TGTGCCAGCAGTTCCGGTCCCGTCTATAATTCACCCCTCCACTTT
TRBD2	TRBV13	TRBJ2-7	few	CASSSHPYRESGRPSSYEQYF	TGTGCCAGCAGCTCCCACCCCTACAGGGAAAGCGGGAGGCCTAGCTCCTACGAGCAGTACTTC
NA	TRBV27	TRBJ2-3	NA	CASSLRGSLTDTQYF	TGTGCCAGCAGTTTAAGAGGGAGTTTGACAGATACGCAGTATTTT
TRBD1	TRBV3-1	TRBJ2-1	NA	CASSQGDSSYNEQFF	TGTGCCAGCAGCCAAGGGGACAGCTCCTACAATGAGCAGTTCTTC
NA	TRBV6-6	TRBJ1-1	NA	CASSYLGGPEAFF	TGTGCCAGCAGTTACCTTGGGGGCCCTGAAGCTTTCTTT
NA	TRBV7-8	TRBJ2-1	many	CASSPPGIHEQFF	TGTGCCAGCAGCCCCCCGGGGATCCATGAGCAGTTCTTC
TRBD2	TRBV6-5	TRBJ2-2	NA	CASSPNSWGGDTGELFF	TGTGCCAGCAGCCCGAACTCATGGGGAGGGGACACCGGGGAGCTGTTTTTT
TRBD1	TRBV28	TRBJ1-6	many	CASSYRTGNSPLHF	TGTGCCAGCAGTTACCGGACAGGGAATTCACCCCTCCACTTT
NA	TRBV9	TRBJ1-2	NA	CASSTRREGGYTF	TGTGCCAGCAGCACCCGTCGGGAGGGCGGCTACACCTTC
NA	TRBV7-9	TRBJ1-2	many	CASSPPPGRSLNYGYTF	TGTGCCAGCAGCCCTCCTCCTGGCAGGTCGTTAAACTATGGCTACACCTTC
TRBD1	TRBV11-2	TRBJ2-7	many	CASSLGTVEEQYF	TGTGCCAGCAGCTTGGGGACAGTCGAGGAGCAGTACTTC
TRBD1	TRBV7-9	TRBJ2-7	many	CASSRIPDRVYEQYF	TGTGCCAGCAGCCGCATCCCGGACAGGGTGTACGAGCAGTACTTC